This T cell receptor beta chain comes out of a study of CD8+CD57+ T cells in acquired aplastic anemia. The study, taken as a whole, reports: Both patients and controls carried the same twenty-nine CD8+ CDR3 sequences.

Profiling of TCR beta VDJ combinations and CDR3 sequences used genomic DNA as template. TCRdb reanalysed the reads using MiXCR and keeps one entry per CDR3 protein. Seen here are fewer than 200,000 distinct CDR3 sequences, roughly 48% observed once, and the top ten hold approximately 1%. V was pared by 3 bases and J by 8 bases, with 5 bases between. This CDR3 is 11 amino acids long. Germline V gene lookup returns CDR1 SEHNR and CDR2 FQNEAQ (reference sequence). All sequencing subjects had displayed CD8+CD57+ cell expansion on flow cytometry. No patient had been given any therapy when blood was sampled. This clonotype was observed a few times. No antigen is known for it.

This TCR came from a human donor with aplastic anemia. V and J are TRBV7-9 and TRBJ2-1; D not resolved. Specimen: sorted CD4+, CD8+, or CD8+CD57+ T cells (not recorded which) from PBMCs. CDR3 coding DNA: TGTGCCAGCAGCTTTAGGGATGAGCAGTTCTTC. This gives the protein CASSFRDEQFF. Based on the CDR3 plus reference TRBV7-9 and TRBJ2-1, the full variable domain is DTGVSQNPRHKITKRGQNVTFRCDPISEHNRLYWYRQTLGQGPEFLTYFQNEAQLEKSRLLSDRFSAERPKGSFSTLEIQRTEQGDSAMYLCASSFRDEQFFGPGTRLTVL.